This entry features one T cell receptor beta chain sequence. Antigen: not known. These data belong to a study of T cell repertoires in ileal Crohn's disease. Turning to the study itself: Median disease duration was approximately eight years; about 37% smoked at surgery.

Broader study findings: High-frequency clones were more common in sorted CD8 than CD4 cells. All patients with clonality above 26.8% had endoscopic recurrence.

This table comes from immunoSEQ multiplex PCR, and its TCRdb copy is limited to in-frame clones, with some not included. Altogether about 17,000 clones are present, more than 75% being singletons, with the ten largest covering roughly 4.1%. Described time point: inflamed ileum from the surgical specimen. Included were adult ileal or ileocolonic Crohn's patients indicated for ileocolonic resection. Germline loops: CDR1 SGHRS, CDR2 YFSETQ. With 4 bases removed from V and 5 bases from J, the gap between germline ends came to 12 bases. The CDR3 is made up of 13 amino acids. Sequencing was carried out using ileal tissue. This TCR derives from an adult with Crohn's disease. The genes are TRBV5-1 and TRBJ1-2; no clear D gene. The CDR3 loop reads CASSLDGGYGYTF. As DNA, the CDR3 is TGCGCCAGCAGCCTAGACGGAGGGTATGGCTACACCTTC.